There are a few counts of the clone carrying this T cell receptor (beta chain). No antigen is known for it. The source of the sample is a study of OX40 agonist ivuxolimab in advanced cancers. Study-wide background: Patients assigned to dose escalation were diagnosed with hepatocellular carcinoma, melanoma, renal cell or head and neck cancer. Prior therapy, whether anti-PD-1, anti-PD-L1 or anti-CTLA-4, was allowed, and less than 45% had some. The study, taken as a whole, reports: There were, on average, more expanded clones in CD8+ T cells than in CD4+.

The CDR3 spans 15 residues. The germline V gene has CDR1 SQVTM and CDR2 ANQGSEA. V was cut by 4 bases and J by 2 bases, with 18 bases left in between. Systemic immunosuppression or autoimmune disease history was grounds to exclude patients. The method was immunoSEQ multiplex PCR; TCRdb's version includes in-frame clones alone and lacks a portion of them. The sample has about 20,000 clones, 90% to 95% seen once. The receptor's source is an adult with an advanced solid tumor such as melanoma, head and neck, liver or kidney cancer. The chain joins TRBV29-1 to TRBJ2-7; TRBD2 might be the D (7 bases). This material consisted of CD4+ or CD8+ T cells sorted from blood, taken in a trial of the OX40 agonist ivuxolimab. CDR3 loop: CSVVIGGGTAYEQYF. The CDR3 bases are TGCAGCGTTGTTATAGGGGGGGGGACGGCCTACGAGCAGTACTTC.